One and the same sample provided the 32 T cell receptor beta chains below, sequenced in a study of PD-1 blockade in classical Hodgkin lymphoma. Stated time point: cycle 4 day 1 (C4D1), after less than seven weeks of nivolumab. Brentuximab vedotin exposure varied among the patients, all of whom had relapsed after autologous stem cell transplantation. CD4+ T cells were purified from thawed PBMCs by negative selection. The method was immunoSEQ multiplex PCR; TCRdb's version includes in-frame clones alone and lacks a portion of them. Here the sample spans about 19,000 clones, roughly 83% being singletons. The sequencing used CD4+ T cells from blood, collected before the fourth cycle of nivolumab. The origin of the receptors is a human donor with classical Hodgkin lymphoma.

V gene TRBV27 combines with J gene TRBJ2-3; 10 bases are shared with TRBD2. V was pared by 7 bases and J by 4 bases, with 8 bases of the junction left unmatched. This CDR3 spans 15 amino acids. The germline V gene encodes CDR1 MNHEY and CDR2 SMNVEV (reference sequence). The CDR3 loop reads CASKPGLATADTQYF. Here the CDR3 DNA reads TGTGCCAGCAAACCGGGACTAGCGACGGCAGATACGCAGTATTTT.

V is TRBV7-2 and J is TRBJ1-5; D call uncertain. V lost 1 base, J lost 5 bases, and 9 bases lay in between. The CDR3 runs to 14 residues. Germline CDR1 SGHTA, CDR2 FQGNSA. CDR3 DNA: TGTGCCAGCAGCTTAGTGGTCGGGGATCAGCCCCAGCATTTT. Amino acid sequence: CASSLVVGDQPQHF.

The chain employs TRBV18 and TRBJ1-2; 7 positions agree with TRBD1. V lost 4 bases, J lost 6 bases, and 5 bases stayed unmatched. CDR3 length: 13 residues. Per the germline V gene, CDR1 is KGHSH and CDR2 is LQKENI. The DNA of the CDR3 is TGTGCCAGCTCACGAGACACAGGGGATGGCTACACCTTC. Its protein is CASSRDTGDGYTF.

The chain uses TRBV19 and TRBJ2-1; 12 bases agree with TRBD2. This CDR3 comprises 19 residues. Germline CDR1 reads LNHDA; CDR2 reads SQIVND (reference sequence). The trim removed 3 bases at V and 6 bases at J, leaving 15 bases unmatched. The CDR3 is CASSIASGLAGVYPNEQFF. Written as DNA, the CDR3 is TGTGCCAGTAGTATCGCCTCGGGACTAGCGGGTGTGTACCCCAATGAGCAGTTCTTC.

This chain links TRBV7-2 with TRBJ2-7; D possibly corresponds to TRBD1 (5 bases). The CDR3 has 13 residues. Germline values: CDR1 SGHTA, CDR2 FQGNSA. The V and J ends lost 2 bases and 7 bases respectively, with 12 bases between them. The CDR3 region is CASSLIVRGEQYF. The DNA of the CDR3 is TGTGCCAGCAGCTTAATAGTTAGGGGAGAGCAGTACTTC.

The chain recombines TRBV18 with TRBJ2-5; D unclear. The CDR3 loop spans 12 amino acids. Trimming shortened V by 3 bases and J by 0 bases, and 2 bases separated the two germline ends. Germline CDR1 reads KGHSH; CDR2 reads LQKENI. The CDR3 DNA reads TGTGCCAGCTCACCCAACCAAGAGACCCAGTACTTC. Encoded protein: CASSPNQETQYF.

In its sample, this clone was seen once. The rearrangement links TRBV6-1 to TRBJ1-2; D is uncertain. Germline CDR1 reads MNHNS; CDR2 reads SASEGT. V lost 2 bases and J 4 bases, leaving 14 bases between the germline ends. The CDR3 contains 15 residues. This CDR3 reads CASSESGRLSYGYTF. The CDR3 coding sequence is TGTGCCAGCAGTGAAAGTGGAAGGTTAAGCTATGGCTACACCTTC.

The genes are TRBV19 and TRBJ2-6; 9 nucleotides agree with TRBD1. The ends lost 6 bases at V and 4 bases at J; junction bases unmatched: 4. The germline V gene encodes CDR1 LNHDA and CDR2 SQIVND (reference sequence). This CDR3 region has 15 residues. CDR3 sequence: CASRDRGTGANVLTF. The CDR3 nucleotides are TGTGCCAGTAGGGACAGGGGAACGGGGGCCAACGTCCTGACTTTC.

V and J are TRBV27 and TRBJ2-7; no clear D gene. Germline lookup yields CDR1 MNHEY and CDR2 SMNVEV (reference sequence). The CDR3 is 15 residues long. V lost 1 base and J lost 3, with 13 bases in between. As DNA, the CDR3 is TGTGCCAGCAGTTTATTCGCCCTCGGTCACTACGAGCAGTACTTC. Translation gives CASSLFALGHYEQYF.

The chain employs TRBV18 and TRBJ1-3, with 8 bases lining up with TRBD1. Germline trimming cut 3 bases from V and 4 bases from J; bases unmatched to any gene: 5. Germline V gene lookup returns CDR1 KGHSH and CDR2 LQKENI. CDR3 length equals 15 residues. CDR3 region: CASSPQGAIGNTIYF. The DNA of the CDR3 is TGTGCCAGCTCACCCCAGGGGGCGATCGGAAACACCATATATTTT.

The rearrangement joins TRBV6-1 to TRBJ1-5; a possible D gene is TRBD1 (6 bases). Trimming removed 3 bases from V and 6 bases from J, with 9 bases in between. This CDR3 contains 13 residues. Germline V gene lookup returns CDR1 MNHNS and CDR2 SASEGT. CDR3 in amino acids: CASSEGASQPQHF. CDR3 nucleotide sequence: TGTGCCAGCAGTGAGGGGGCTAGTCAGCCCCAGCATTTT.

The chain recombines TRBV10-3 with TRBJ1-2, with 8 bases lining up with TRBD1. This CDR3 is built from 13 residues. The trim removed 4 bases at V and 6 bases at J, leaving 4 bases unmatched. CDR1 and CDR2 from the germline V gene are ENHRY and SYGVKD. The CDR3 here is CAISATGGDGYTF. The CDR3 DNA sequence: TGTGCCATCAGTGCCACAGGGGGGGATGGCTACACCTTC.

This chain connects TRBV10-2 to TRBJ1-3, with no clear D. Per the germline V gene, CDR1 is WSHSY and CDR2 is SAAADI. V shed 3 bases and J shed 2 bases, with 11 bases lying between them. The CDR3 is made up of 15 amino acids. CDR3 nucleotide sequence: TGCGCCAGCAGTGATGGCAGAGGAACTGGAAACACCATATATTTT. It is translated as CASSDGRGTGNTIYF.

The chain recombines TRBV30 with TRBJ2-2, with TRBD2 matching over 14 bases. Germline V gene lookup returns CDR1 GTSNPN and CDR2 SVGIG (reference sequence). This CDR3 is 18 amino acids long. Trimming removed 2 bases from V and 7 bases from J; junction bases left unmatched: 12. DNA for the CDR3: TGTGCCTGGAGTCCGCCGGGACTAGCGGGAGATCAGAGCGGGGAGCTGTTTTTT. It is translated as CAWSPPGLAGDQSGELFF.

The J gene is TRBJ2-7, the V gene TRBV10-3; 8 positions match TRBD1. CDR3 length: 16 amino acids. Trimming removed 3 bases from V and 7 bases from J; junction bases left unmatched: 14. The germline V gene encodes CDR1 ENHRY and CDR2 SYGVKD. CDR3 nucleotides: TGTGCCATCAGTGAAGGGGGACAGGCGAGGGGCGGGGAGCAGTACTTC. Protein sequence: CAISEGGQARGGEQYF.

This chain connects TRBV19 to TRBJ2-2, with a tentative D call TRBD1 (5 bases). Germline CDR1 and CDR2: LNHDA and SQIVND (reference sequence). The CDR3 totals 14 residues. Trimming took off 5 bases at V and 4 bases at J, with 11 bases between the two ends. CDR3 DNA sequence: TGTGCCAGTAGTTCGCAGGGTGGCACCGGGGAGCTGTTTTTT. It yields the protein CASSSQGGTGELFF.

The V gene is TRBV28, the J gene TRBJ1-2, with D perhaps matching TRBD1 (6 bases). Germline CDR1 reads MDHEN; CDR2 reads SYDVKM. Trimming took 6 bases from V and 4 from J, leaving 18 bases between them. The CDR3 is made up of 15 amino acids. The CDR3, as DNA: TGTGCCAGCAGCCCTGTGGGGGGCACTAGCTATGGCTACACCTTC. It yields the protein CASSPVGGTSYGYTF.

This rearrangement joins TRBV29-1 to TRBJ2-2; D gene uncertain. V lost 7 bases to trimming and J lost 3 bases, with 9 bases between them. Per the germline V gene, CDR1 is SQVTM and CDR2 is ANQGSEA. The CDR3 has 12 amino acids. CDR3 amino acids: CSGGRDTGELFF. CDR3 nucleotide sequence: TGCAGCGGGGGTCGCGACACCGGGGAGCTGTTTTTT.

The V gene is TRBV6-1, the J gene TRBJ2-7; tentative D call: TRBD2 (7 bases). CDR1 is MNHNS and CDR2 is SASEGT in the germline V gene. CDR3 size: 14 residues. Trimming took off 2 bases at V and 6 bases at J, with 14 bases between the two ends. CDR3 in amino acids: CASSERGAPGEQYF. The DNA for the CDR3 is TGTGCCAGCAGTGAACGGGGGGCTCCTGGCGAGCAGTACTTC.

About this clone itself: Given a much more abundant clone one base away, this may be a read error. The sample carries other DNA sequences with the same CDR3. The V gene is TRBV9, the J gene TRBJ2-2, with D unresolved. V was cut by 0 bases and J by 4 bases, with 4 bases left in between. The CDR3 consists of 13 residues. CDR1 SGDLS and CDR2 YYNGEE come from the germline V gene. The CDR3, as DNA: TGTGCCAGCAGCGTAGGAGCCACCGGGGAGCTGTTTTTT. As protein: CASSVGATGELFF. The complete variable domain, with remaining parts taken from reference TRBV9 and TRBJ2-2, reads DSGVTQTPKHLITATGQRVTLRCSPRSGDLSVYWYQQSLDQGLQFLIQYYNGEERAKGNILERFSAQQFPDLHSELNLSSLELGDSALYFCASSVGATGELFFGEGSRLTVL.

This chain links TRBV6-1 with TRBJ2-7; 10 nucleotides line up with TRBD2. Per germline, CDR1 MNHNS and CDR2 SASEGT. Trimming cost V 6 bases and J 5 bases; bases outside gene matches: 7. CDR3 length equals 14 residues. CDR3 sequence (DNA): TGTGCCAGCAGAGCTAGCGGGAGAGTGCACGAGCAGTACTTC. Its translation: CASRASGRVHEQYF.

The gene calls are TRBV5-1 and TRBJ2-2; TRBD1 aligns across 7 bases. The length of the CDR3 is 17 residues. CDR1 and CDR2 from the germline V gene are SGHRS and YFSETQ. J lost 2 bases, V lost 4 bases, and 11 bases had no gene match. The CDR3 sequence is CASSPREGAHNTGELFF. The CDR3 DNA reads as TGCGCCAGCAGCCCACGTGAGGGGGCGCATAACACCGGGGAGCTGTTTTTT.

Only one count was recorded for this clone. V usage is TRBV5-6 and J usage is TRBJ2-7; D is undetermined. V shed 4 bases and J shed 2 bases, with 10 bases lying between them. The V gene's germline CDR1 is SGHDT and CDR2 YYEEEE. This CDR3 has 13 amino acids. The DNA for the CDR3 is TGTGCCAGCAGCCCGGCGAAGGCCTACGAGCAGTACTTC. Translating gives CASSPAKAYEQYF.

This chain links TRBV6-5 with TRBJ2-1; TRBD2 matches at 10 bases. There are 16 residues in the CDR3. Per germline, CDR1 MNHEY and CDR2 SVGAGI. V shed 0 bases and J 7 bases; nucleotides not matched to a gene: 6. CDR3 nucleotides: TGTGCCAGCAGTTACTCGGGACTAGCGCTGAGGAATGAGCAGTTCTTC. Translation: CASSYSGLALRNEQFF.

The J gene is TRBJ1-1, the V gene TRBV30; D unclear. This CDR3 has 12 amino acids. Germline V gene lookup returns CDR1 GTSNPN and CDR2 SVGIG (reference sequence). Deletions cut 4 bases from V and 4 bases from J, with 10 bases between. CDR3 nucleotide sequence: TGTGCCTGGACACCGGGCCCCACTGAAGCTTTCTTT. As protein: CAWTPGPTEAFF. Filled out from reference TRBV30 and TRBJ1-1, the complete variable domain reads SQTIHQWPATLVQPVGSPLSLECTVEGTSNPNLYWYRQAAGRGLQLLFYSVGIGQISSEVPQNLSASRPQDRQFILSSKKLLLSDSGFYLCAWTPGPTEAFFGQGTRLTVV.

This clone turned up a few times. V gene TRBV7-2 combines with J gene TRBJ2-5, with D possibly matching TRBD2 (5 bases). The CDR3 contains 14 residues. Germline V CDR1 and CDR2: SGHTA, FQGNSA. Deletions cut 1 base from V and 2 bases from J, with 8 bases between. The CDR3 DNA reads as TGTGCCAGCAGCTTAGACCGAGGGCAAGAGACCCAGTACTTC. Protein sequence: CASSLDRGQETQYF.

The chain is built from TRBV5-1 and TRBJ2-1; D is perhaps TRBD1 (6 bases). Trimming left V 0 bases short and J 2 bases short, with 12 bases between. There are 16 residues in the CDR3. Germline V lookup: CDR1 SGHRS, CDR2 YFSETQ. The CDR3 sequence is CASSLAGTRTYNEQFF. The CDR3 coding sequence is TGCGCCAGCAGCTTGGCCGGGACAAGGACCTACAATGAGCAGTTCTTC.

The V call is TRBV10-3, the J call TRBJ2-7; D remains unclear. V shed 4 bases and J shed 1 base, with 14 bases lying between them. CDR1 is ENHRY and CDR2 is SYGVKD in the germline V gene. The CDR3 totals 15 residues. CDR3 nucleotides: TGTGCCATCAGTGCGACTGCCTCTTCGTCCTACGAGCAGTACTTC. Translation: CAISATASSSYEQYF.

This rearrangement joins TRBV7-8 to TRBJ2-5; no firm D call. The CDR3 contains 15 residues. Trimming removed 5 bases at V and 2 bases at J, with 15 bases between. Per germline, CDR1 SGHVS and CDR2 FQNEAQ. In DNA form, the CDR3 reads TGTGCCAGCAGCGAAACGACCCCTCCTCAAGAGACCCAGTACTTC. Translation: CASSETTPPQETQYF.

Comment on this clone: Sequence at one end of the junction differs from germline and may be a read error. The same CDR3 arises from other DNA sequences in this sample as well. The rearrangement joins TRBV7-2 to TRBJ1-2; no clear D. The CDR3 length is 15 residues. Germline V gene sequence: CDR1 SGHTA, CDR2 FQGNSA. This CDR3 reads CASSLGKGIYYGYTF. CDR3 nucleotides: TGTGCCAGCAGCTTAGGGAAAGGGATTTACTATGGTTACACCTTC.

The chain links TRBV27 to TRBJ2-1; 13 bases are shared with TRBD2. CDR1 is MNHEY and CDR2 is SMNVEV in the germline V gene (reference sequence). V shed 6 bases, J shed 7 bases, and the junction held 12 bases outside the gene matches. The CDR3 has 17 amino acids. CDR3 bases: TGTGCCAGCAGCGCGAGGGTCGGACTAGCGGGAGCTAATGAGCAGTTCTTC. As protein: CASSARVGLAGANEQFF.

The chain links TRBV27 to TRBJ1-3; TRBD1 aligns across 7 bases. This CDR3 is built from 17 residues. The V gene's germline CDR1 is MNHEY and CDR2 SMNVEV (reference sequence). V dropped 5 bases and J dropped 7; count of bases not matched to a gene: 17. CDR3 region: CASSRGDYREQGNTIYF. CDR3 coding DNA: TGTGCCAGCAGTCGCGGAGATTACAGGGAACAGGGGAACACCATATATTTT.